This passage covers 24 T cell receptor beta chains from one sample sequenced in a study of HIV-infected patients and healthy controls. Using its own MiXCR run on the 5' RACE reads, TCRdb lists one record per CDR3 protein. The sample has around 18,000 distinct CDR3 sequences; about 17% are singletons. The sample consisted of CD8+ T cells from blood. These receptors were taken from a human donor in good health.

This clonotype was counted at least ten times. This chain joins TRBV12-3 or TRBV12-4 and TRBJ1-2; no clear D. The CDR3 is made up of 12 amino acids. V lost 1 base and J 7 bases, leaving 7 bases between the germline ends. This CDR3 reads CASSLEGVGYTF. Here the CDR3 DNA reads TGTGCCAGCAGTTTAGAAGGAGTTGGCTACACCTTC.

CDR3 nucleotide sequence: TGTGCCAGCAATTGGCGGGATTCCAATGAAAAACTGTTTTTT. It yields the protein CASNWRDSNEKLFF. This sequence joins TRBV28 and TRBJ1-4; D unresolved. Trimming left V 7 bases short and J 5 bases short, with 14 bases between. The CDR3 length is 14 residues. Per germline, CDR1 MDHEN and CDR2 SYDVKM.

The rearrangement joins TRBV6-1 to TRBJ1-5; D not certain. Germline V gene sequence: CDR1 MNHNS, CDR2 SASEGT. V lost 5 bases to trimming and J lost 0 bases, with 5 bases between them. The CDR3 has 13 amino acids. As DNA, the CDR3 is TGTGCCAGCAGTCAATATAGCAATCAGCCCCAGCATTTT. Encoded protein: CASSQYSNQPQHF.

This clonotype was seen ten or more times. V is TRBV20-1 and J is TRBJ2-7; perhaps TRBD2 as D (5 bases). Germline CDR1 DFQATT, CDR2 SNEGSKA (reference sequence). This CDR3 has 14 residues. V lost 3 bases to trimming and J lost 3 bases, with 15 bases between them. The CDR3 sequence: CSARATDGNYEQYF. The CDR3 bases are TGCAGTGCTAGGGCCACGGACGGGAACTACGAGCAGTACTTC.

A few counts support this clonotype. One end of the junction does not line up with germline, which may come from a read error. The chain joins TRBV4-1 to TRBJ2-7; 11 bases are a match to TRBD2. The CDR3 totals 15 residues. In germline, CDR1 is MGHRA, CDR2 YSYEKL. In DNA, the CDR3 is TGCGCCAGCAGCCGGCTAGCGGGGGGCCCCTACGAGCAGTATTTC. Its translation: CASSRLAGGPYEQYF.

This clonotype was seen at least ten times. The gene calls are TRBV19 and TRBJ1-5; 7 bases match TRBD1. Germline values: CDR1 LNHDA, CDR2 SQIVND (reference sequence). The CDR3 spans 15 residues. J gave up 5 bases and V 5 bases, and 9 bases lay outside the gene matches. CDR3 in amino acids: CASSGGPGGYQPQHF. Written as DNA, the CDR3 is TGTGCCAGTAGTGGGGGTCCAGGGGGGTATCAGCCCCAGCATTTT.

The genes are TRBV6-5 and TRBJ1-2, with no clear D. Germline assignment: CDR1 MNHEY and CDR2 SVGAGI. This CDR3 region has 14 residues. Trimming pared 0 bases from V and 2 bases from J, leaving 7 bases between. Here the CDR3 DNA reads TGTGCCAGCAGTTACTCTCAGAAAAACTATGGCTACACCTTC. This sequence encodes CASSYSQKNYGYTF.

The chain employs TRBV12-3 or TRBV12-4 and TRBJ2-5, with D possibly matching TRBD2 (5 bases). V was shortened by 2 bases and J by 1 base, with 11 bases between the two germline ends. The CDR3 sequence is 15 residues long. CDR3 DNA sequence: TGTGCCAGCAGTTTACTAATAGGACTCCAAGAGACCCAGTACTTC. Translation gives CASSLLIGLQETQYF.

This clonotype has only a few counts. At one of its ends the junction is not consistent with the germline gene, which may arise from a read error. CDR3 nucleotides: TGTGCCAGCAGCTTAAGGACAGGGGTCTATGGTTACACCTTC. Residues: CASSLRTGVYGYTF. The rearrangement uses TRBV13 and TRBJ1-2; 9 nucleotides agree with TRBD1. Germline V CDR1 and CDR2: PRHDT, FYEKMQ (reference sequence). The CDR3 is 14 amino acids. Variable domain in full (rest from reference TRBV13 and TRBJ1-2): AAGVIQSPRHLIKEKRETATLKCYPIPRHDTVYWYQQGPGQDPQFLISFYEKMQSDKGSIPDRFSAQQFSDYHSELNMSSLELGDSALYFCASSLRTGVYGYTFGSGTRLTVV.

The sample holds a few counts of this clonotype. The rearrangement uses TRBV29-1 and TRBJ2-7; 8 bases agree with TRBD2. Germline V gives CDR1 SQVTM, CDR2 ANQGSEA. The CDR3 is 12 residues long. Unmatched junction bases numbered 5, after V lost 7 bases and J lost 3 bases. The CDR3 DNA is TGCAGCGCCGGGGGGGCATTCTACGAGCAGTACTTC. Protein product: CSAGGAFYEQYF.

Of note for this clonotype: With a much larger clone just one base away, this may be a read error. The V gene is TRBV19, the J gene TRBJ1-3; D unclear. This CDR3 comprises 15 residues. V shed 4 bases and J shed 0 bases, with 10 bases lying between them. The germline V gene has CDR1 LNHDA and CDR2 SQIVND (reference sequence). CDR3 in amino acids: CASSNGFISGNTIYF. CDR3 bases: TGTGCCAGTAGTAACGGTTTCATCTCTGGAAACACCATATATTTT. The full variable domain, with the rest looked up from reference TRBV19 and TRBJ1-3, is DGGITQSPKYLFRKEGQNVTLSCEQNLNHDAMYWYRQDPGQGLRLIYYSQIVNDFQKGDIAEGYSVSREKKESFPLTVTSAQKNPTAFYLCASSNGFISGNTIYFGEGSWLTVV.

This clonotype was seen at least ten times. The V call is TRBV3-1, the J call TRBJ2-3; D is unresolved. From germline, CDR1 is LGHDT and CDR2 YNNKEL (reference sequence). Trimming removed 4 bases at V and 5 bases at J, with 7 bases between. The CDR3 sequence is 12 residues long. The CDR3: CASSPLGDTQYF. The CDR3 DNA follows: TGTGCCAGCAGCCCCTTGGGAGATACGCAGTATTTT.

This clonotype was seen ten or more times. This chain links TRBV20-1 with TRBJ1-1, with 7 bases lining up with TRBD1. The V gene end was trimmed by 0 bases and the J gene end by 1 base; junction bases not matched to a gene: 5. The CDR3 covers 15 residues. CDR1 DFQATT and CDR2 SNEGSKA come from the germline V gene (reference sequence). CDR3 nucleotide sequence: TGCAGTGCTAGAGAGCGGGACAGCCCGAACACTGAAGCTTTCTTT. Protein sequence: CSARERDSPNTEAFF.

This clonotype was recorded at least ten times. V is TRBV6-2 or TRBV6-3 and J is TRBJ2-3; D is uncertain. Trimming cost V 9 bases and J 3 bases, with 13 bases left between them. This CDR3 contains 13 residues. Looked up from germline, CDR1 is MNHEY and CDR2 is SVGEGT. Here the CDR3 reads CASGESETDTQYF. The CDR3 bases are TGTGCCAGTGGAGAGTCCGAAACAGATACGCAGTATTTT.

This clonotype was seen a handful of times. J is TRBJ2-7 and V is TRBV19; 10 bases line up with TRBD2. V gave up 1 base and J gave up 4 bases; unmatched junction bases: 4. This CDR3 has 15 amino acids. Germline loops: CDR1 LNHDA, CDR2 SQIVND (reference sequence). CDR3 nucleotide sequence: TGTGCCAGTAGTATAGCGCTAGCGGGAGCTTACGAGCAGTACTTC. This codes for CASSIALAGAYEQYF.

This clonotype was counted ten times or more. The V call is TRBV7-9, the J call TRBJ1-1, with D uncertain. The germline V gene encodes CDR1 SEHNR and CDR2 FQNEAQ (reference sequence). The CDR3 spans 12 residues. V dropped 1 base and J dropped 0 bases, with 0 bases sitting between them. CDR3 region: CASSLVNTEAFF. In DNA, the CDR3 is TGTGCCAGCAGCTTAGTGAACACTGAAGCTTTCTTT.

In its sample, this clonotype was seen many times. This sequence joins TRBV7-9 and TRBJ1-2, with D uncertain. Trimming left V 1 base short and J 0 bases short, with 9 bases between. The CDR3 spans 15 residues. Per germline, CDR1 SEHNR and CDR2 FQNEAQ (reference sequence). CDR3 amino acids: CASSLGSASNYGYTF. The CDR3, as DNA: TGTGCCAGCAGCTTAGGGTCGGCTTCTAACTATGGCTACACCTTC.

Ten or more counts support this clonotype. V is TRBV6-2 or TRBV6-3 and J is TRBJ1-1, with D hard to call. CDR3 length: 11 residues. The germline V gene encodes CDR1 MNHEY and CDR2 SVGEGT. The V gene lost 8 bases and the J gene lost 4 bases, with 8 bases spanning the gap. The CDR3 loop reads CASFGSTEAFF. In DNA form, the CDR3 reads TGTGCCAGCTTCGGGAGCACTGAAGCTTTCTTT.

This clonotype appeared a few times. The V gene is TRBV13, the J gene TRBJ1-1; the D gene is possibly TRBD1 (5 bases). Germline V gene data show CDR1 as PRHDT and CDR2 as FYEKMQ (reference sequence). There are 12 residues in the CDR3. V dropped 1 base and J dropped 10 bases, with 10 bases sitting between them. CDR3 bases: TGTGCCAGCAGCTTAGCAGGGCGGGGAGCTTTCTTT. This translates into CASSLAGRGAFF.

This chain uses TRBV15 with TRBJ1-3; possibly TRBD1 for D (5 bases). CDR3 length: 13 amino acids. V lost 3 bases, J lost 4 bases, and 7 bases lay in between. Germline V gene lookup returns CDR1 LNHNV and CDR2 YYDKDF (reference sequence). The DNA of the CDR3 is TGTGCCACCAGCAGCTGGGGCGGAAACACCATATATTTT. It specifies CATSSWGGNTIYF.

The chain recombines TRBV7-9 with TRBJ2-2, with TRBD2 as a possible D gene (5 bases). This CDR3 has 13 amino acids. Between the trimmed V and J ends, which lost 4 bases and 6 bases, there was a span of 9 bases. CDR1 is SEHNR and CDR2 is FQNEAQ in the germline V gene (reference sequence). The CDR3: CASSSNSAGELFF. CDR3 DNA: TGTGCCAGCAGCTCTAATAGCGCCGGGGAGCTGTTTTTT.

This clonotype occurred many times. V is TRBV7-6 and J is TRBJ1-2; 8 bases line up with TRBD1. Germline V lookup: CDR1 SGHVS, CDR2 FNYEAQ. The CDR3 loop spans 14 amino acids. Losses at the gene ends were 5 bases for V and 3 bases for J; bases not matched to a gene: 5. The CDR3 reads CASSPLTGDYGYTF. CDR3 DNA sequence: TGTGCCAGCAGCCCCTTGACAGGGGACTATGGCTACACCTTC.

This chain connects TRBV19 to TRBJ2-3; weak D call: TRBD1 (6 bases). CDR1 and CDR2 (germline): LNHDA, SQIVND (reference sequence). Trimming shortened V by 5 bases and J by 6 bases, and 18 bases separated the two germline ends. The CDR3 is 15 amino acids. CDR3 protein: CASSSLQGFMDTQYF. The CDR3 nucleotides read TGTGCCAGTAGTTCTCTCCAGGGGTTTATGGATACGCAGTATTTT.

This clonotype was recorded at least ten times. V usage is TRBV10-3 and J usage is TRBJ2-7; 9 bases map to TRBD2. With 6 bases clipped from V and 4 bases from J, the junction kept 10 bases outside the gene matches. Germline V CDR1 and CDR2: ENHRY, SYGVKD. This CDR3 contains 15 residues. The CDR3 is CAIREFSGSRYEQYF. DNA for the CDR3: TGTGCCATCAGAGAATTTAGCGGGAGTCGGTACGAGCAGTACTTC.